The rows below give T cell receptor beta chains drawn from one sample of a study of blood T cell repertoires in COVID-19. Clones were read by immunoSEQ multiplex PCR, and TCRdb kept only the in-frame ones, dropping some. The sample has 200,000 to 250,000 clones, around nine tenths seen once; the top ten hold 0.8% to 1%. Sequenced: peripheral blood. These receptors all stem from a man aged 55 to 69 with COVID-19, enrolled during active disease. CDR3s include the opening cysteine and the closing phenylalanine or tryptophan. D genes are given only for firm matches. Clone sizes are given selectively: once, few, many, or a class where the clone is expanded.

j_gene	v_gene	abundance	d_gene	CDR3aa
TRBJ1-4	TRBV3-1/TRBV3-2	NA	TRBD1	CASSLTGSTNEKLFF
TRBJ1-5	TRBV30	NA	TRBD1	CAWSRDRGHQPQHF
TRBJ1-4	TRBV7-9	once	TRBD1	CASSSGQGAAAPWLEKLFF
TRBJ1-2	TRBV18	NA	NA	CASSPPARNYGYTF
TRBJ1-5	TRBV28	NA	NA	CASSLYRRVHQPQHF
TRBJ1-1	TRBV6-5	NA	TRBD1	CASSYGRTGGTEAFF
TRBJ2-1	TRBV7-9	NA	TRBD2	CASSSLWTSGGANEQFF
TRBJ2-1	TRBV7-9	NA	TRBD2	CASSLARAREANEQFF
TRBJ2-7	TRBV5-4	NA	NA	CASSLQGGRRGEQYF
TRBJ2-7	TRBV5-4	NA	TRBD2	CASSLERSGRKVSYEQYF
TRBJ1-1	TRBV9	NA	NA	CASSVDPSPNTEAFF
TRBJ2-7	TRBV6-5	once	TRBD1	CASSRPGQGSYEQYF
TRBJ1-1	TRBV29-1	few	NA	CSVPSTAMNTEAFF
TRBJ1-1	TRBV7-9	once	NA	CASSLQGKMNTEAFF
TRBJ2-4	TRBV18	NA	NA	CASSPLALGRGGHIQYF
TRBJ2-2	TRBV27	NA	TRBD1	CASSLLGTVGGELFF
TRBJ2-7	TRBV5-1	NA	TRBD1	CASSSQGASDEQYF
TRBJ1-2	TRBV18	NA	TRBD1	CASSPGQGIYGYTF
TRBJ2-3	TRBV18	NA	TRBD2	CASSGLAGSTDTQYF
TRBJ1-1	TRBV12-3/TRBV12-4	NA	NA	CASPSAGRNEAFF
TRBJ1-5	TRBV27	NA	TRBD1	CASSLDARGSNQPQHF
TRBJ2-1	TRBV5-4	NA	TRBD2	CASSLASLAGYNEQFF
TRBJ2-2	TRBV18	NA	TRBD1	CASSPFGTANTGELFF
TRBJ2-2	TRBV5-1	NA	TRBD2	CASSLEGGLEVVTGELFF
TRBJ2-1	TRBV6-5	NA	TRBD2	CASTPGLAGDNEQFF
TRBJ1-4	TRBV30	NA	NA	CAWSAQTGTLFLTNEKLFF
TRBJ2-4	TRBV20-1	NA	NA	CSASQGRPTKNIQYF
TRBJ2-7	TRBV19	NA	TRBD2	CASSRASGRREQYF
TRBJ1-3	TRBV6-5	NA	NA	CASSTRGRSGNTIYF
TRBJ2-1	TRBV9	NA	TRBD1	CASSDDRGHNNEQFF
TRBJ2-1	TRBV11-3	NA	NA	CASSLDPQDSEQFF
TRBJ1-6	TRBV30	once	NA	CAWRSGSYNSPLHF